The 11 T cell receptor beta chains presented below share a single source sample, sequenced in a study of blood T cell repertoires in COVID-19. Assay used: immunoSEQ multiplex PCR; TCRdb lists only in-frame clones, some missing. Of nearly 200,000 clones listed, roughly 80% were seen once; the top ten hold approximately 0.99%. Material for sequencing was peripheral blood. Every receptor here comes from a man in his 60s with COVID-19, enrolled during active disease.

The V call is TRBV6-6, the J call TRBJ2-5, with 12 bases matching TRBD1. The CDR3 has 15 amino acids. Germline V gene data show CDR1 as MNHNY and CDR2 as SVGAGI (reference sequence). J was trimmed by 5 bases and V by 6 bases; bases with no gene match: 7. CDR3 bases: TGTGCCAGCAGCCCCGGGACAGGGGGCTGGGAGACCCAGTACTTC. This gives the protein CASSPGTGGWETQYF.

The rearrangement uses TRBV5-1 and TRBJ1-5; the match to TRBD1 covers 11 bases. After removal of 7 bases from V and 6 bases from J, the junction contained 3 bases not matched to a gene. This CDR3 region has 13 residues. From germline, CDR1 is SGHRS and CDR2 YFSETQ. The CDR3 sequence is CASGDRGGQPQHF. The CDR3 DNA sequence: TGCGCCAGCGGGGACAGGGGGGGTCAGCCCCAGCATTTT.

The genes are TRBV6-5 and TRBJ1-1; TRBD1 matches at 7 bases. Germline V CDR1 and CDR2: MNHEY, SVGAGI. V lost 7 bases to trimming and J lost 8 bases; unmatched junction nucleotides: 4. The CDR3 consists of 11 residues. In nucleotides, the CDR3 is TGTGCCAGCATGGGGACAGCCGAAGCTTTCTTT. Its translation is CASMGTAEAFF.

This sequence joins TRBV5-4 and TRBJ1-1, with 11 bases that match TRBD1. This CDR3 is built from 16 residues. Germline values: CDR1 SGHNT, CDR2 YYREEE (reference sequence). The junction had 12 bases not matched to a gene; V was cut back by 7 bases and J by 4 bases. In nucleotides, the CDR3 is TGTGCCAGCGGCCGGGACAGGGGGAGTAGGAGCACTGAAGCTTTCTTT. Protein sequence: CASGRDRGSRSTEAFF.

The chain is built from TRBV2 and TRBJ2-7; no clear D gene. V was cut by 6 bases and J by 3 bases, with 9 bases left in between. Germline loops: CDR1 SNHLY, CDR2 FYNNEI. This CDR3 is 12 amino acids long. CDR3: CASRSLHYEQYF. The CDR3 DNA sequence: TGTGCCAGCAGGAGCCTCCACTACGAGCAGTACTTC.

V usage is TRBV5-5 and J usage is TRBJ2-1; TRBD2 aligns across 7 bases. The CDR3 totals 16 residues. CDR1 is SGHKS and CDR2 is YYEKEE in the germline V gene (reference sequence). The junction had 7 bases not matched to a gene; V was cut back by 4 bases and J by 0 bases. For the CDR3, the DNA is TGTGCCAGCAGCCCCTCCGGGAGGAGCTCCTACAATGAGCAGTTCTTC. This translates into CASSPSGRSSYNEQFF.

As regards this clone: The junction shows a germline mismatch at one end, possibly a read error. The genes are TRBV30 and TRBJ1-2; D possibly corresponds to TRBD1 (6 bases). Germline CDR1 is GTSNPN and CDR2 is SVGIG (reference sequence). This CDR3 spans 14 amino acids. CDR3 protein: CARRFLRGAGGYTF. The CDR3 nucleotides read TGTGCCCGGAGATTCCTTCGGGGGGCAGGGGGCTACACCTTC. The entire variable domain, with the rest obtained from reference TRBV30 and TRBJ1-2, is as follows: SQTIHQWPATLVQPVGSPLSLECTVEGTSNPNLYWYRQAAGRGLQLLFYSVGIGQISSEVPQNLSASRPQDRQFILSSKKLLLSDSGFYLCARRFLRGAGGYTFGSGTRLTVV.

The chain has TRBV5-8 and TRBJ1-2, with a weak D call TRBD1 (6 bases). This CDR3 comprises 14 residues. V dropped 2 bases and J dropped 4 bases, with 12 bases sitting between them. CDR1 SGHTS and CDR2 YDEGEE come from the germline V gene. CDR3 DNA sequence: TGTGCCAGCAGCTTTGAATACAGGGTCTATGGCTACACCTTC. The encoded protein is CASSFEYRVYGYTF.

CDR3 region: CASSEHSFNSPLHF. The CDR3, as DNA: TGTGCCAGCAGTGAACACAGTTTTAATTCACCCCTCCACTTT. The rearrangement uses TRBV25-1 and TRBJ1-6; D uncertain. With 2 bases removed from V and 6 bases from J, the gap between germline ends came to 8 bases. This CDR3 has 14 amino acids. Germline V gives CDR1 MGHDK, CDR2 SYGVNS.

The chain links TRBV10-2 to TRBJ2-1; TRBD1 matches 7 bases. The CDR3 loop spans 15 amino acids. Germline V CDR1 and CDR2: WSHSY, SAAADI. With 8 bases clipped from V and 0 bases from J, the junction kept 7 bases outside the gene matches. CDR3 bases: TGCGCCAGCGCCGTAGGGGGCCCCTCCTACAATGAGCAGTTCTTC. Its protein is CASAVGGPSYNEQFF.

V is TRBV4-2 and J is TRBJ1-3, with a possible D match to TRBD1 (6 bases). Germline CDR1 LGHNA, CDR2 YNFKEQ. The CDR3 consists of 17 residues. Deletions cut 5 bases from V and 3 bases from J, with 20 bases between. CDR3 region: CASSDKIPGVGGNTIYF. The CDR3 nucleotides read TGTGCCAGCAGCGATAAAATTCCAGGGGTTGGTGGAAACACCATATATTTT.